This entry features one T cell receptor beta chain sequence. Its antigen is still unknown. Generated by immunoSEQ multiplex PCR, the TCRdb table keeps only in-frame clones and is missing some. The sample lists some 45,000 clones; 82% were seen once. The V gene's germline CDR1 is SNHLY and CDR2 FYNNEI. V lost 4 bases to trimming and J lost 7 bases, with 17 bases between them. The CDR3 has 15 residues. The sample belongs to a study of CD4 T cells in relation to SARS-CoV-2 and coronaviruses. Study as a whole: Convalescent donors were aged roughly 20 to 80, with median about 40 years. Of the patients, roughly eight were male, 4 female, two Hispanic.

Study-wide results and caveats: Pre-pandemic and post-infection samples never came from the same donor. The cross-reactivity analysis covered only spike protein, not other viral proteins.

The sample was naive CD4+ T cells from PBMCs, cultured in vitro. Subset reported: naive CD4+ T cells isolated by negative enrichment. The rearrangement links TRBV2 to TRBJ1-5; perhaps TRBD1 as D (5 bases). This receptor was identified in an adult with COVID-19. The CDR3, as DNA: TGTGCCAGCAGTGGGGGCGGTTTTCGCGACCAGCCCCAGCATTTT. This translates into CASSGGGFRDQPQHF.